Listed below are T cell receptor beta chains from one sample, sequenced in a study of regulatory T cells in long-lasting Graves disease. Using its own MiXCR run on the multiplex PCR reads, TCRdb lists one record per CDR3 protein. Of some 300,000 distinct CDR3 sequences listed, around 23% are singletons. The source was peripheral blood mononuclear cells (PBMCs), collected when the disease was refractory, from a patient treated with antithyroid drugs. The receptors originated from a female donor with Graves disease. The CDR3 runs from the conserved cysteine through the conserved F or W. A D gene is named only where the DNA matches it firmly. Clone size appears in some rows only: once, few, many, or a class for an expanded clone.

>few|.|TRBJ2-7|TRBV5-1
TGCGCCAGCAACCGCGAGCAGTACTTC
CASNREQYF
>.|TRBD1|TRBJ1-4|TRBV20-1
TGCAGTGCTAGCGGGACAGCAAATGAAAAACTGTTTTTT
CSASGTANEKLFF
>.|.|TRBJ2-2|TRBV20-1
TGCAGTGCCTACGCGGCCCAGGCGAACACCGGGGAGCTGTTTTTT
CSAYAAQANTGELFF
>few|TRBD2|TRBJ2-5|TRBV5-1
TGCGCCAGCAGCAGGCGAGGCCTAGCGGGAGGCATAACTTATCAAGAGACCCAGTACTTC
CASSRRGLAGGITYQETQYF
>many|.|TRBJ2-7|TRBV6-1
TGTGCCAGCAGTGATTGGTGGGAGCAGTACTTC
CASSDWWEQYF
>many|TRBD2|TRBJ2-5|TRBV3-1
TGTGCCAGCAGCCAAGATCTCGCACTAGCGGGAGAGACCCAGTACTTC
CASSQDLALAGETQYF
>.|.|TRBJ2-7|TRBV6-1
TGTGCCCGTACGAGGCTTCTCTACGAGCAGTACTTC
CARTRLLYEQYF
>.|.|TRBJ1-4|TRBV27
TGTGCCAGCAAGGGCGGCGGGAATGAAAAACTGTTTTTT
CASKGGGNEKLFF
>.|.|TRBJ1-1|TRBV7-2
TGTGCCAGCAGCGTAGGTGACAGAGGGTGGACTGAAGCTTTCTTT
CASSVGDRGWTEAFF
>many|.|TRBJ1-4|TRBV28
TGTGCCAGCAGTTTAGTTCTCAGGACAACTAATGAAAAACTGTTTTTT
CASSLVLRTTNEKLFF
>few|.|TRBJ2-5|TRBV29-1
TGCAGCGTTGAAAAAGCGGGTGAAGAGGAAGAGACCCAGTACTTC
CSVEKAGEEEETQYF
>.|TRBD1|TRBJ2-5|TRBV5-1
TGCGCCAGCAGCAAGGACAGGGGGATGGAAGAGACCCAGTACTTC
CASSKDRGMEETQYF
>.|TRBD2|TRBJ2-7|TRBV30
TGTGCCTGGAGTAAATTAGCGGGAGGCTACGAGCAGTACTTC
CAWSKLAGGYEQYF
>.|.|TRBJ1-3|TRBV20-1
TGCAGTGCTAGATCAGGGCCCGGAAACACCATATATTTT
CSARSGPGNTIYF
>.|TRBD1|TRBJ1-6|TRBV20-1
TGCAGTGCCCCCCGACAGGGGAATCAGGCGGCACCCCTCCACTTT
CSAPRQGNQAAPLHF
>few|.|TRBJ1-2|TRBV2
TGTGCCAGCAGTGAATGGAGAGGGAACTATGTCTACACCTTC
CASSEWRGNYVYTF
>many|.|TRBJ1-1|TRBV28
TGTGCCAGCAGAAGTCAGTACCGGGACAACGAATGGGATACTGAAGCTTTCTTT
CASRSQYRDNEWDTEAFF
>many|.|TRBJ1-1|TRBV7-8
TGTGCCAGCAGCTTAGGGTTAGAGAACACTGAAGCTTTCTTT
CASSLGLENTEAFF
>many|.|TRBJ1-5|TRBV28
TGTGCCAGCAGCCCCCTTTTCCCACACGATCAGCCCCAGCATTTT
CASSPLFPHDQPQHF
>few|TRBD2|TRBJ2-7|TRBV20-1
TGCAGTACTACCGGGACTAGCGGGTACGAGCAGTACTTC
CSTTGTSGYEQYF
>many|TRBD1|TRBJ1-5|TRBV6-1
TGTGCCAGCAGTAGCCCGGGACAGGGACCTCAGCCCCAGCATTTT
CASSSPGQGPQPQHF
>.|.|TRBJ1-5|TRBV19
TGTGCCAGTAGTATTGGCCGTCACGGCAGCAATCAGCCCCAGCATTTT
CASSIGRHGSNQPQHF
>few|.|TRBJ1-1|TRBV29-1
TGCAGCGTTGTTACCTCACAGTTCCCCACTGAAGCTTTCTTT
CSVVTSQFPTEAFF
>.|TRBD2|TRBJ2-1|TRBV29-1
TGCAGCGTTGAACCCACTAGCGGGAGGGTCAATGAGCAGTTCTTC
CSVEPTSGRVNEQFF
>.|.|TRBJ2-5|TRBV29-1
TGCAGCGTTGAGCCCCTAAACAGGGATGAGACCCAGTACTTC
CSVEPLNRDETQYF
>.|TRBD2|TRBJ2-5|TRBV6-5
TGTGCCAGCAGTTACTCAAGGACTAGCGGGGGCAAGCGCGAGACCCAGTACTTC
CASSYSRTSGGKRETQYF
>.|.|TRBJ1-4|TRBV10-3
TGTGCCACCAACAGGGAACATAATGAAAAACTGTTTTTT
CATNREHNEKLFF
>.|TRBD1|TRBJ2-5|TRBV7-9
TGTACCAGCAGCTTGGCCAGGGGGAAAGAGACCCAGTACTTC
CTSSLARGKETQYF
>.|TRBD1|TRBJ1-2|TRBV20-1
TGCAGTGCTGTTCCGGGACAGGCTAGCTATGGCTACACCTTC
CSAVPGQASYGYTF
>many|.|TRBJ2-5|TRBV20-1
TGCAGTGCTAGAGAGACAGACTTAGGGGCACAGACCCAGTACTTC
CSARETDLGAQTQYF
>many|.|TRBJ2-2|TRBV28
TGTGCCAGCAGTTGGACAGGAGGAGGGGTCCTGGACACCGGGGAGCTGTTTTTT
CASSWTGGGVLDTGELFF
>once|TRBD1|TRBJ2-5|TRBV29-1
TGCAGCGATACAGACAGGGGGCTTGGGGAGACCCAGTACTTC
CSDTDRGLGETQYF
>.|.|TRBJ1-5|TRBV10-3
TGTGCCATCAGTGGGGGAGGGGCTCCAAATAGCAATCAGCCCCAGCATTTT
CAISGGGAPNSNQPQHF
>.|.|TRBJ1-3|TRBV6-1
TGTGCCAGCAGTGGGACCGTCTCTGGAAACACCATATATTTT
CASSGTVSGNTIYF
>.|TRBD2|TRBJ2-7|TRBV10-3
TGTGCCATCAGCCCCGGGACTAGCGGGGCCAGCTCCTACGAGCAGTACTTC
CAISPGTSGASSYEQYF
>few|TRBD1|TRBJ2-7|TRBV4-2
TGTGCCAGCAGCCAAGCTCCGGGGACAGGGCCCTACGAGCAGTACTTC
CASSQAPGTGPYEQYF
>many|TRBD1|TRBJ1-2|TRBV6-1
TGTGCCAGTCTAGGGGGACAGAACGTCTATGGCTACACCTTC
CASLGGQNVYGYTF
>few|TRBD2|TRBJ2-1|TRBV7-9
TGTGCCAGCAGCTTAGAGCGGGGAGGTGGCAATGAGCAGTTCTTC
CASSLERGGGNEQFF
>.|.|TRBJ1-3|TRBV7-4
TGTGCCAGCAAACCCAACAGGGACACGATAGCATTTTCCTCTGGAAACACCATATATTTT
CASKPNRDTIAFSSGNTIYF
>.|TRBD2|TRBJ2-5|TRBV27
TGTGCCAGCAGTCCGACCTCGGGGGGCCAGTACTTC
CASSPTSGGQYF
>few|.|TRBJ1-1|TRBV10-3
TGTGCCATCAGTCAGGGGAACACTGAAGCTTTCTTT
CAISQGNTEAFF
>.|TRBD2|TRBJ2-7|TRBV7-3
TGTGCCAGCAGCTTTCCTAGCGGGAGATTCCACGAGCAGTACTTC
CASSFPSGRFHEQYF
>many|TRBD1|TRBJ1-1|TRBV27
TGTGCCAGCAGTCCGTTGGGACAGGGGAACACTGAAGCTTTCTTT
CASSPLGQGNTEAFF
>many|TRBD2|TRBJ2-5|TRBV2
TGTGCCAGCAGAGTTACCCCGGGACTAGCGGACGAAGAGACCCAGTACTTC
CASRVTPGLADEETQYF
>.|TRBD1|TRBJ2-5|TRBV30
TGTGCCTGGAGTCCCCCGGGGACAGGGTGGGCCAACCAAGAGACCCAGTACTTC
CAWSPPGTGWANQETQYF
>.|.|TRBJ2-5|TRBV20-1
TGCAGTGCTAGCCCTCCAACAGCGGCCCATCAAGAGACCCAGTACTTC
CSASPPTAAHQETQYF
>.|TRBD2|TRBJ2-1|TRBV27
TGTGCCAGCAGAGGGATGAGAACTAGCGGGAGAAGCAATGAGCAGTTCTTC
CASRGMRTSGRSNEQFF
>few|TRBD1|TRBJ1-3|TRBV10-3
TGTGCCATCAGTGAGTCCGACAGGGATCAGCTTGGAAACACCATATATTTT
CAISESDRDQLGNTIYF
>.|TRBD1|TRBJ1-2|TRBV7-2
TGTGCCAGCAGCTTACTGGGACAGGGTTACTATGGCTACACCTTC
CASSLLGQGYYGYTF
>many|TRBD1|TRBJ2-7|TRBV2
TGTGCCAGCAGTGATGACAGGGGGGTCTACGAGCAGTACTTC
CASSDDRGVYEQYF